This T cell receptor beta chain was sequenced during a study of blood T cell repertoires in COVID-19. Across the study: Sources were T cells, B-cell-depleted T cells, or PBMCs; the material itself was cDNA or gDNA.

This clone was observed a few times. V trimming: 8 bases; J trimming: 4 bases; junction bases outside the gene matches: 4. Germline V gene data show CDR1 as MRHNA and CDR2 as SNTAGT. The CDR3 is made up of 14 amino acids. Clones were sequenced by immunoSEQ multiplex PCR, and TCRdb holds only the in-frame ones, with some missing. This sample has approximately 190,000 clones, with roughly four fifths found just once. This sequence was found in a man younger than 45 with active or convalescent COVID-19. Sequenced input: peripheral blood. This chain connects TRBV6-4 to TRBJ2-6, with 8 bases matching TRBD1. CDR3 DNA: TGTGCCAGCGGACAGGGTGGCGGGGCCAACGTCCTGACTTTC. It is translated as CASGQGGGANVLTF.